Listed below are T cell receptor beta chains from one sample, sequenced in a study of T cells after yellow fever vaccination. Each CDR3 protein is one row after TCRdb ran MiXCR on the 5' RACE reads. In the table there are about 400,000 distinct CDR3 sequences, 11% of which are singletons. Sequencing was performed on PBMCs, taken on the day of the first yellow fever vaccination. Receptor source: a young man who received the YFV17D yellow fever vaccine. Both conserved end residues are part of each CDR3. The D gene is left open where the match is weak. The size field is filled for only some rows; it gives once, few, many or a size class.

CDR3 DNA | CDR3 protein | D gene | clone size | J gene | V gene
TGTGCCAGCAGCCAGCTGATCAACACTGAAGCTTTCTTT | CASSQLINTEAFF | - | - | TRBJ1-1 | TRBV4-2
TGTGCCAGCAGTCTTTCATGGCGGCAGGGAAGTGGGGCAACTAATGAAAAACTGTTTTTT | CASSLSWRQGSGATNEKLFF | - | - | TRBJ1-4 | TRBV11-1
TGTGCCAGCAGCTTCCACCCTTCGGAGGGCCCAGATACGCAGTATTTT | CASSFHPSEGPDTQYF | - | - | TRBJ2-3 | TRBV7-3
TGCGCCAGCAGCTTGGGGACATACGATGAAAAACTGTTTTTT | CASSLGTYDEKLFF | - | - | TRBJ1-4 | TRBV5-1
TGCGCCAGCAGCTTAGGGGACAGGGACTACAATGAGCAGTTCTTC | CASSLGDRDYNEQFF | TRBD1 | few | TRBJ2-1 | TRBV5-1
TGTGCCACCGAAGGTCCTGTCGGAGAACTGTTTTTT | CATEGPVGELFF | - | few | TRBJ1-4 | TRBV12-3/TRBV12-4
TGTGCCAGCAGCCCCCGGGGGACTAGCGGGGCGTGGAACATTCAGTACTTC | CASSPRGTSGAWNIQYF | TRBD2 | - | TRBJ2-4 | TRBV11-2
TGCAGGGAAAAAGGGAACCGGGACAGGGTCTCAGGGGCCAACGTCCTGACTTTC | CREKGNRDRVSGANVLTF | TRBD1 | - | TRBJ2-6 | TRBV29-1
TGCGCCAGCAGAGTGTTTTGGGGTACAGATACGCAGTATTTT | CASRVFWGTDTQYF | - | many | TRBJ2-3 | TRBV5-1
TGTGCCAGCAGCTTAGGCTTAGAAAGGGAGCAGTTCTTC | CASSLGLEREQFF | - | few | TRBJ2-1 | TRBV11-3
TGTGCCAGCAGCTTGGCTGGTCAGTCCGGGGCCCAGTACTTC | CASSLAGQSGAQYF | - | few | TRBJ2-5 | TRBV5-4
TGTGCCAGCACTCAACCCACAGGGAACACTGAAGCTTTCTTT | CASTQPTGNTEAFF | - | - | TRBJ1-1 | TRBV6-2/TRBV6-3
TGTGCCAGCAGCCCCGGGTCGAGCGGGGGACGACTTTACCAAGAGACCCAGTACTTC | CASSPGSSGGRLYQETQYF | TRBD2 | - | TRBJ2-5 | TRBV12-3/TRBV12-4
TGTGCCACCAGACGGATCAAAACTAGCGGGGAAGAGACCCAGTACTTC | CATRRIKTSGEETQYF | TRBD2 | few | TRBJ2-5 | TRBV15
TGTGCCAGCAGCTTGGACAGGACCTCTGGGGCCAACGTCCTGACTTTC | CASSLDRTSGANVLTF | TRBD1 | - | TRBJ2-6 | TRBV7-2
TGTGCCAGCAGTCAACAGCCCTATAGCAATCAGCCCCAGCATTTT | CASSQQPYSNQPQHF | - | few | TRBJ1-5 | TRBV6-2/TRBV6-3
TGCAGTGCTAGAGAGTCAGTGCGTACGCAGTATTTT | CSARESVRTQYF | - | - | TRBJ2-3 | TRBV20-1
TGTGCCAGCAGCTTTTACCAGGACACCGGGGAGCTGTTTTTT | CASSFYQDTGELFF | - | - | TRBJ2-2 | TRBV7-8
TGTGCCAGCAGCCCTCAGGGGTACAACACTGAAGCTTTCTTT | CASSPQGYNTEAFF | - | - | TRBJ1-1 | TRBV7-2
TGCGCCAGCAGCAGGGACAGGGCTGGGAATGAGCAGTTCTTC | CASSRDRAGNEQFF | TRBD1 | few | TRBJ2-1 | TRBV5-1
TGTGCCAGCAGCCAGAACCTAGCGTTCAGCACAGATACGCAGTATTTT | CASSQNLAFSTDTQYF | - | few | TRBJ2-3 | TRBV4-2
TGCAGTGCCCTAAGGGGGGGGGGCACTGAAGCTTTCTTT | CSALRGGGTEAFF | - | - | TRBJ1-1 | TRBV20-1
TGCGCCAGCAAAACCCAGGGGCCCAAATACAATGAGCAGTTCTTC | CASKTQGPKYNEQFF | - | - | TRBJ2-1 | TRBV5-1
TGTGCCACCGTCCTACAGGGGGCGCGATCGGGCTACACCTTC | CATVLQGARSGYTF | TRBD1 | few | TRBJ1-2 | TRBV5-6
TGTGCCAGTAGTCTTATAGCGGGGCCCTTCACAGATACGCAGTATTTT | CASSLIAGPFTDTQYF | TRBD2 | few | TRBJ2-3 | TRBV19
TGCAGTGCGGAGTCGACAGGGGGCAATGAAAAACTGTTTTTT | CSAESTGGNEKLFF | TRBD1 | few | TRBJ1-4 | TRBV20-1
TGTGCCAGCAGTCCTCCTGGGACGAATAGCAATCAGCCCCAGCATTTT | CASSPPGTNSNQPQHF | - | few | TRBJ1-5 | TRBV12-3/TRBV12-4
TGTGCCAGCAGCTTAGCGCTGGGGGGGGGAAACACCGGGGAGCTGTTTTTT | CASSLALGGGNTGELFF | TRBD2 | - | TRBJ2-2 | TRBV7-8
TGTGCCACCAGGGACGGGGCCTACGAGCAGTACTTC | CATRDGAYEQYF | - | - | TRBJ2-7 | TRBV15
TGTGCCAGCAGTGGACAGGCCACTGAAGCTTTCTTT | CASSGQATEAFF | - | - | TRBJ1-1 | TRBV2
TGCGCCAGCAGCGTGACAGGGGGCTGGGAGCAGTTCTTC | CASSVTGGWEQFF | TRBD1 | few | TRBJ2-1 | TRBV5-1
TGTGCCAGCAGCCAAGACCGGGACAGGGTCAACTATGGCTACACCTTC | CASSQDRDRVNYGYTF | TRBD1 | few | TRBJ1-2 | TRBV4-2
TGTGCCAGCAGCTTAATGAAGGGGGCGGGGGAAAAACTGTTTTTT | CASSLMKGAGEKLFF | TRBD1 | - | TRBJ1-4 | TRBV7-2
TGCAGCGTCCTAGTTCACAGGAGTAACTCCTACGAGCAGTACTTC | CSVLVHRSNSYEQYF | - | few | TRBJ2-7 | TRBV29-1
TGCGCCAGCAGCCCGGATAGCGGTGGCACAGATACGCAGTATTTT | CASSPDSGGTDTQYF | - | - | TRBJ2-3 | TRBV5-1
TGCGCCAGCAGCCAGACGGGACAGGGGGCTCGGGGCTACACCTTC | CASSQTGQGARGYTF | TRBD1 | - | TRBJ1-2 | TRBV5-1
TGTGCCAGCAGCGTAGTGGGACAGGGAAATGAGCAGTTCTTC | CASSVVGQGNEQFF | TRBD1 | - | TRBJ2-1 | TRBV9